This TCR beta chain appears in the sequencing data of a study of shared clonotypes between healthy human individuals. V lost 1 base and J lost 0, with 13 bases in between. This CDR3 has 16 amino acids. From germline, CDR1 is LNHNV and CDR2 YYDKDF (reference sequence). PBMC DNA, left unsorted, was sequenced on ten immunoSEQ deep assay plates. Only in-frame clones appear in the TCRdb table, and some are missing; sequencing was by immunoSEQ multiplex PCR. The table includes about 490,000 clones, 76% detected once. The sample holds a few counts of this clone. The receptor was isolated from a woman aged 35 to 49 in good health. Some clones in this sample may be carry-over from other donors' samples. V usage is TRBV15 and J usage is TRBJ2-7, with D possibly TRBD2 on 6 matching bases. The sequenced sample consisted of PBMCs. The CDR3 sequence is CATSRGAAGYSYEQYF. The CDR3 nucleotides read TGTGCCACCAGCAGAGGTGCAGCGGGCTACTCCTACGAGCAGTACTTC. Based on the CDR3 plus reference TRBV15 and TRBJ2-7, the full variable domain is DAMVIQNPRYQVTQFGKPVTLSCSQTLNHNVMYWYQQKSSQAPKLLFHYYDKDFNNEADTPDNFQSRRPNTSFCFLDIRSPGLGDTAMYLCATSRGAAGYSYEQYFGPGTRLTVT.